This T cell receptor (beta chain) was sequenced for a study of CD8 T cells in Susac syndrome. As controls, healthy donors matched for age and sex were used. In contrast to the negatively isolated CD8+ and CD4+ T cells, TEMRA cells were FACS-enriched. Random-hexamer reverse transcription was applied to about 0.45 to 1 ug RNA. TCR beta CDR3 was amplified by immunoSEQ multiplex PCR. This amplification extended across 54 Vbeta and 13 Jbeta segments. Each CDR3 protein gets one entry after TCRdb re-called the immunoSEQ multiplex PCR reads with MiXCR. The sample yields 95,000 to 150,000 distinct CDR3 sequences, about 94% seen once. The origin of this receptor is a human donor in good health. Input material: CD4+ T cells from PBMCs.

The chain's CDR3 is CASSQDQSGRYEQYF. As DNA, the CDR3 is TGCGCCAGCAGCCAAGATCAGAGCGGGAGGTACGAGCAGTACTTC. The chain has TRBV4-3 and TRBJ2-7, with TRBD2 matching 9 bases. The CDR3 has 15 amino acids. CDR1 is LGHNA, CDR2 YSLEER, per germline. With V trimmed by 0 bases and J by 4 bases, 4 bases remained unmatched.